This T cell receptor beta chain was profiled in a study of blood T cells in healthy people across ages. The use of a sample-barcoded 5' primer and a J-beta primer mix characterized a second PCR of about 6 to 11 cycles. TCRdb used MiXCR to reprocess the 5' RACE reads, holding one entry per CDR3 protein. Here the sample spans 550,000 to 600,000 distinct CDR3 sequences, roughly 28% being singletons. Germline V gene sequence: CDR1 MNHNS, CDR2 SASEGT. The V and J ends lost 3 bases and 14 bases respectively, with 17 bases between them. The CDR3 extends over 13 amino acids. This clonotype appeared a single time.

The receptor was derived from a woman aged 70-85 years in good health. The gene calls are TRBV6-1 and TRBJ2-1; D is possibly TRBD1 (5 bases). Specimen: blood. CDR3 region: CASSEGPQVVKFF. The CDR3 region has the DNA TGTGCCAGCAGTGAGGGCCCACAGGTAGTTAAGTTCTTC.